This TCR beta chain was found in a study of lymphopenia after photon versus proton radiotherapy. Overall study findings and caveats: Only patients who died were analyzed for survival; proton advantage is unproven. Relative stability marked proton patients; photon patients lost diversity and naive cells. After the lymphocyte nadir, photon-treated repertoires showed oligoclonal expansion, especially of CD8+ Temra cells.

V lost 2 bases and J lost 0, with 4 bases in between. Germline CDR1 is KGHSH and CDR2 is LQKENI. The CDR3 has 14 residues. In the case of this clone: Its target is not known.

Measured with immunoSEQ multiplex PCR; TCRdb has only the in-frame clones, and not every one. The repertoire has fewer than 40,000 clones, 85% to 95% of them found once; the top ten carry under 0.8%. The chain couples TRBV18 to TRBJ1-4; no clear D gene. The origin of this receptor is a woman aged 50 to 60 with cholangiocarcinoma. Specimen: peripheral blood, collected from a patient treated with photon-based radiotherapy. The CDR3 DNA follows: TGTGCCAGCTCACCAGGTGCAACTAATGAAAAACTGTTTTTT. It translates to CASSPGATNEKLFF.